Described below is a single T cell receptor beta chain sequence and its context. Its antigen is still unknown. The CDR3 extends over 14 amino acids. In germline, CDR1 is SGDLS, CDR2 YYNGEE. V lost 0 bases and J 8 bases, leaving 14 bases between the germline ends. The data are from a study of shared clonotypes between healthy human individuals. Background on the study: CD4 naive and CD4 memory each took three plates per donor, while CD8 naive took two and CD8 memory one.

Repertoires were generated with immunoSEQ multiplex PCR, while TCRdb's copy carries only in-frame clones and drops some. The sample yields some 1,600,000 clones, 95% to 99% seen once. Overall study findings and caveats: Across subsets, estimated richness was generally greater for naive than for memory populations.

The clonotype was recovered from a man aged 25 to 40 in good health. This rearrangement joins TRBV9 to TRBJ1-2, with D perhaps matching TRBD1 (5 bases). The sequencing input was naive CD4+ T cells sorted from blood. Noted subset: CD45RA+ positively selected. Written as DNA, the CDR3 is TGTGCCAGCAGCGTAGCTTTGGGGCTGGACGGCTACACCTTC. This sequence encodes CASSVALGLDGYTF.